This TCR beta chain was sequenced in a study of cytomegalovirus exposure and HLA in healthy donors. Findings of the study overall: Later analysis demonstrated an association between a missense DCLRE1C variant and TCR beta V- and J-gene trimming. Later analysis showed TCR association rates varying by HLA locus, highest for DRB1 and lowest for HLA-C.

PCR involved 60 Vbeta and 13 Jbeta primers. The table came from immunoSEQ multiplex PCR; TCRdb's copy has only in-frame clones and leaves some out. Among under 110,000 clones listed, more than 60% were seen once. Healthy individuals who donated bone marrow served as the donors. Comment on this clone: Antigen: not known.

The V and J ends lost 2 bases and 1 base respectively, with 9 bases between them. The germline V gene has CDR1 LNHDA and CDR2 SQIVND (reference sequence). The length of the CDR3 is 14 residues. The rearrangement links TRBV19 to TRBJ2-7, with TRBD1 as a possible D gene (6 bases). Sequenced input: PBMCs. This TCR was sampled from a man aged 35-49 years in good health and CMV-seronegative. CDR3 nucleotide sequence: TGTGCCAGTAGTATATGGGGGCCGTCCTACGAGCAGTACTTC. The encoded protein is CASSIWGPSYEQYF.